The rows below give T cell receptor beta chains drawn from one sample of a study of CD8+ T cells in alopecia areata. Measured with immunoSEQ multiplex PCR; TCRdb has only the in-frame clones, and not every one. Among about 140,000 clones listed, approximately 50% were seen once. The source material was CD4+ T cells sorted from blood, sampled at week 0. These receptors all stem from a human donor with alopecia areata. Each CDR3 is given with its conserved first and last residue. The D gene is left open where the match is weak. Not every row has a clone size; where given, it reads once, few, many or a size class.

d_gene: NA
v_gene: TRBV7-2
j_gene: TRBJ2-7
abundance: once
CDR3aa: CASSLSNAYEQYF
CDR3nt: TGTGCCAGCAGCTTATCTAATGCCTACGAGCAGTACTTC

d_gene: TRBD1
v_gene: TRBV4-3
j_gene: TRBJ1-5
abundance: NA
CDR3aa: CASEVGTGGFNQPQHF
CDR3nt: TGCGCCAGTGAAGTCGGGACAGGGGGTTTCAATCAGCCCCAGCATTTT

d_gene: NA
v_gene: TRBV6-5
j_gene: TRBJ2-2
abundance: NA
CDR3aa: CASRREYDTGELFF
CDR3nt: TGTGCCAGCAGACGGGAATACGACACCGGGGAGCTGTTTTTT

d_gene: TRBD2
v_gene: TRBV28
j_gene: TRBJ2-7
abundance: NA
CDR3aa: CASRPTTAGVYEQYF
CDR3nt: TGTGCCAGCAGGCCAACTACAGCGGGAGTCTACGAGCAGTACTTC

d_gene: NA
v_gene: TRBV15
j_gene: TRBJ2-3
abundance: few
CDR3aa: CATDPGSTDTQYF
CDR3nt: TGTGCCACCGATCCCGGGAGCACAGATACGCAGTATTTT

d_gene: NA
v_gene: TRBV9
j_gene: TRBJ2-1
abundance: few
CDR3aa: CASSVRSNEQFF
CDR3nt: TGTGCCAGCAGCGTCAGGTCCAATGAGCAGTTCTTC

d_gene: NA
v_gene: TRBV5-1
j_gene: TRBJ1-2
abundance: NA
CDR3aa: CASSGRGSYGYTF
CDR3nt: TGCGCCAGCAGCGGACGGGGCAGCTATGGCTACACCTTC

d_gene: NA
v_gene: TRBV11-2
j_gene: TRBJ1-5
abundance: few
CDR3aa: CASSFNRNQPQHF
CDR3nt: TGTGCCAGCAGCTTTAATCGCAATCAGCCCCAGCATTTT

d_gene: NA
v_gene: TRBV9
j_gene: TRBJ1-5
abundance: NA
CDR3aa: CASSVDPNQPQHF
CDR3nt: TGTGCCAGCAGCGTAGACCCCAATCAGCCCCAGCATTTT

d_gene: NA
v_gene: TRBV7-9
j_gene: TRBJ2-6
abundance: NA
CDR3aa: CASTPTSGANVLTF
CDR3nt: TGTGCCAGTACTCCGACCTCTGGGGCCAACGTCCTGACTTTC